Included here is one T cell receptor beta chain sequence, with context. The antigen remains undetermined. The data derive from a study of shared clonotypes between healthy human individuals. Regarding the study as a whole: The diversity represented, both genetic and in exposure history, was limited by few donors. Memory subsets generally showed smaller estimated richness than naive subsets did.

Germline V CDR1 and CDR2: SGHNT, YYREEE (reference sequence). Trimming took 0 bases from V and 4 from J; bases not matched to a gene: 7. The CDR3 length is 16 residues. An assay was performed, and its level was deep. TCRdb's table, derived via immunoSEQ multiplex PCR, lists solely in-frame clones and lacks some. The data show some 700,000 clones, roughly 88% seen once. V gene TRBV5-4 combines with J gene TRBJ2-7; 10 nucleotides line up with TRBD2. The specimen was memory CD8+ T cells from PBMCs. Subset given: CD45RO+ cells pooled with CCR7-negative TemRA cells. This sequence was found in a man younger than 35 in good health. Some clones in this sample may be carry-over from other donors' samples. The CDR3 here is CASSLGVLAGVYEQYF. CDR3 nucleotides: TGTGCCAGCAGCTTGGGCGTTCTAGCGGGAGTATACGAGCAGTACTTC.